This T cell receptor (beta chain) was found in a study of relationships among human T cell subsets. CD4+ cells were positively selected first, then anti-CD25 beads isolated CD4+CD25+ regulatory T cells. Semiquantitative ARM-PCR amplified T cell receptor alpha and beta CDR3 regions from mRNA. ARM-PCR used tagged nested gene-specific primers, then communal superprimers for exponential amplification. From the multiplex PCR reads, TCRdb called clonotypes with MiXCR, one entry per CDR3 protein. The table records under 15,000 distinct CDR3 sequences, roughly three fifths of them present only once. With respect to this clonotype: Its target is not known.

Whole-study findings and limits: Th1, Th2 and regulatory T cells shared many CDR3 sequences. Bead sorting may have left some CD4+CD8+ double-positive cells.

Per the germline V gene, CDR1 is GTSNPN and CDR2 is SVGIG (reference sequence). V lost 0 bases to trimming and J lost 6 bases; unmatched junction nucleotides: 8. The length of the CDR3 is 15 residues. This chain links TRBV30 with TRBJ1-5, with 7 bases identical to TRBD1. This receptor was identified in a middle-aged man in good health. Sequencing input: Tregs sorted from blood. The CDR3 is CAWSVGQGVGQPQHF. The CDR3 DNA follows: TGTGCCTGGAGTGTAGGCCAGGGGGTAGGTCAGCCCCAGCATTTT.